This T cell receptor (beta chain) was sequenced for a study of T cell responses to AZD1222 COVID-19 vaccine. Study-level findings and limits: A mostly white British donor set with more females was recruited, and clonal diversity was possibly underestimated. Reportedly, close to half of spike-specific TCRs are directed against unmutated variant regions.

The V end lost 0 bases, the J end lost 0 bases, and 7 bases lay between the germline ends. Germline CDR1 reads SGHKS; CDR2 reads YYEKEE (reference sequence). This CDR3 comprises 15 residues. Worth noting for this clone: Its antigen is unknown.

The assay was immunoSEQ multiplex PCR, and TCRdb's table has in-frame clones only and misses some. The sample shows 120,000 to 150,000 clones, 85% to 95% of them seen only once. The TCR originated in an adult in good health. J is TRBJ1-5 and V is TRBV5-5; no reliable D call. Here the sequenced sample was peripheral blood, taken on day 0 of MenACWY control vaccination. CDR3 sequence (DNA): TGTGCCAGCAGCTTGGGGCGATATAGCAATCAGCCCCAGCATTTT. It is translated as CASSLGRYSNQPQHF.